One T cell receptor (beta chain) is described in this entry. Its specificity is not known. Sequenced with the Oncomine TCR Beta short-read assay was DNA taken from cultured CD4+ T cells. Genomic DNA was isolated from cultured CD4+ T cells. Each CDR3 protein gets one entry after TCRdb re-called the PCR reads with MiXCR. Of 6,600 or so distinct CDR3 sequences listed, roughly 48% are singletons. The data originate from a study of vaccination and CD4 T cells after COVID-19. Background on the study: Six males and four females constituted the convalescent cohort, two of whom were Hispanic. Convalescent patients gave post-COVID blood a median approximately 100 days post-diagnosis, range 35 to 161.

The CDR3 is made up of 20 amino acids. V was pared by 7 bases and J by 1 base, with 15 bases of the junction left unmatched. Germline lookup yields CDR1 MNHNS and CDR2 SASEGT. The treatment denotes: roughly 10-day PBMC culture with coronavirus spike peptide pools or control peptides (ViraFEST assay). During the years 2011-2018, before the COVID-19 pandemic, the unexposed donor's CD4+ T cells were collected. Four cold-coronavirus spikes and SARS-CoV-2 S/N served to probe CD4+ T cells taken from unexposed donors, cells permitting. The source material was CD4+ T cells from blood, cultured in vitro. The TCR originated in a human donor in good health. V usage is TRBV6-1 and J usage is TRBJ2-6, with 11 positions matching TRBD1. The CDR3 DNA sequence: TGTGCCAGCACCCTACTCTCTGCAGGACAGGGGGCATCTGGGGCCAACGTCCTGACTTTC. This codes for CASTLLSAGQGASGANVLTF.